This entry lists 10 T cell receptor beta chains sequenced from one sample in a study of CD8+CD57+ T cells in acquired aplastic anemia. Profiling of TCR beta VDJ combinations and CDR3 sequences used genomic DNA as template. TCRdb re-derived calls from the reads in MiXCR, one entry per CDR3 protein. The table lists more than 250,000 distinct CDR3 sequences, less than 85% of them singletons. Patients chosen for sequencing had CD8+CD57+ cells that had expanded, as shown by flow cytometry. Sequencing was carried out using sorted CD4+, CD8+, or CD8+CD57+ T cells (not recorded which) from PBMCs. The origin of the receptors is a human donor with aplastic anemia.

This chain links TRBV7-6 with TRBJ2-5; D is ambiguous. CDR3 length: 14 residues. Trimming left V 6 bases short and J 14 bases short, with 25 bases between. The germline V gene has CDR1 SGHVS and CDR2 FNYEAQ. In DNA form, the CDR3 reads TGTGCCAGCAGTCGCGACTCCGGTGGAGATTATCGCTACTTC. This translates into CASSRDSGGDYRYF.

The chain couples TRBV7-2 to TRBJ2-3; either TRBD1 or TRBD2 may supply D (6 bases each). V was cut by 8 bases and J by 4 bases, with 13 bases left in between. Germline CDR1 SGHTA, CDR2 FQGNSA. CDR3 size: 13 residues. CDR3 sequence reads: CASGPGGPDTQYF. CDR3 nucleotides: TGTGCCAGCGGCCCCGGGGGCCCAGATACGCAGTATTTT.

Note on this clonotype: The conserved phenylalanine or tryptophan normally closing the CDR3 is absent here, so this likely arose from a read error. The limits of the CDR3 on the DNA are not certain, so only TCRdb's listed CDR3 is given. The rearrangement joins TRBV7-3 to TRBJ2-1; the table's D call, TRBD1, has no DNA check behind it. Inclusive of both ends, the CDR3 amounts to 13 amino acids. In germline, CDR1 is SGHTA, CDR2 FQGTGA. The CDR3 loop reads CASNTPGQGSLSY.

This clonotype was observed a handful of times. The chain links TRBV9 to TRBJ1-1; D ambiguous. Germline values: CDR1 SGDLS, CDR2 YYNGEE. V was shortened by 1 base and J by 11 bases, with 21 bases between the two germline ends. The CDR3 runs to 15 residues. This CDR3 is CASSVYQNSYNEAFF. CDR3 nucleotides: TGTGCCAGCAGCGTATACCAGAACTCCTACAATGAGGCTTTCTTT.

J is TRBJ2-1 and V is TRBV29-1, with 8 bases identical to TRBD2. Germline loops: CDR1 SQVTM, CDR2 ANQGSEA. The CDR3 is 13 residues long. V was pared by 5 bases and J by 10 bases, with 10 bases of the junction left unmatched. CDR3 coding DNA: TGCAGCGTTCGAGTGGGCGGGGGGACGGAGCAGTTCTTC. Protein: CSVRVGGGTEQFF.

With regard to this clonotype: Because the CDR3 is missing its conserved closing phenylalanine or tryptophan, this is likely a read error. No DNA is shown, since the ends of the CDR3 on it are uncertain; the CDR3 is the one TCRdb lists. This chain joins TRBV9 and TRBJ2-3. The germline CDR1 and CDR2 sequences are SGDLS and YYNGEE. The CDR3 is 13 residues long, counting both termini. CDR3 loop: CASSDGGTDTQPL.

The V gene is TRBV7-8, the J gene TRBJ1-2; no clear D gene. V gave up 0 bases and J gave up 11 bases, with 22 bases separating them. Germline values: CDR1 SGHVS, CDR2 FQNEAQ. The CDR3 is 16 amino acids. The CDR3 protein is CASSLAGGAVTQYYTF. CDR3 DNA sequence: TGTGCCAGCAGCTTAGCGGGAGGCGCCGTTACGCAGTATTACACCTTC.

The chain employs TRBV10-3 and TRBJ2-3; 7 bases fit TRBD2. Germline CDR1 ENHRY, CDR2 SYGVKD. Trimming took 9 bases from V and 0 from J; bases not matched to a gene: 9. The CDR3 contains 15 residues. The CDR3 DNA sequence: TGTGCCATTTCGAGCGGGACGCCTAGCACAGATACGCAGTATTTT. Its protein is CAISSGTPSTDTQYF.

Concerning this clonotype: The junction departs from the called germline gene at one end, perhaps through a read error. This chain joins TRBV5-1 and TRBJ1-1; TRBD1 might be the D (6 bases). The CDR3 length is 14 residues. Germline lookup yields CDR1 SGHRS and CDR2 YFSETQ. The CDR3 sequence is CASSLVGDTTEAFF. The CDR3, as DNA: TGTGCCAGCAGCTTGGTGGGGGACACCACTGAAGCTTTCTTT.

V is TRBV2 and J is TRBJ2-1; the D gene could be TRBD1 or TRBD2 (6 bases each). The CDR3 consists of 16 residues. In germline, CDR1 is SNHLY, CDR2 FYNNEI. V dropped 6 bases and J dropped 12 bases, with 27 bases sitting between them. This CDR3 reads CASREGGANAQDGQFF. The CDR3 coding sequence is TGTGCCAGCAGGGAGGGGGGCGCAAACGCTCAGGATGGGCAGTTCTTC.